This entry is about one T cell receptor (beta chain). V lost 4 bases and J lost 0, with 16 bases in between. The V gene's germline CDR1 is SGHTA and CDR2 FQGNSA. The CDR3 consists of 17 residues. These data originate in a study of shared clonotypes between healthy human individuals. The data were produced by immunoSEQ multiplex PCR, yet TCRdb's version contains in-frame clones alone and is incomplete. The sample carries approximately 2,200,000 clones, 85% to 95% recorded once. Naive CD8 cells comprised CD45RO-negative, CCR7-positively selected cells, excluding terminally differentiated effector memory CD45RA+ cells.

This sequence originates from a young man in good health. Some clones in this sample may be carry-over from other donors' samples. Source material: naive CD8+ T cells from PBMCs. The chain is built from TRBV7-2 and TRBJ2-1, with D unresolved. The CDR3 DNA reads as TGTGCCAGCAGCTATACAGTAAAGAAGAGCTCCTACAATGAGCAGTTCTTC. This translates into CASSYTVKKSSYNEQFF.